The sequence of this T cell receptor beta chain was determined in a study of blood T cell repertoires in COVID-19. Study background: Donors in the United States, Italy and Spain gave samples during acute or convalescent COVID-19.

The V and J ends lost 5 bases and 3 bases respectively, with 17 bases between them. Germline V gives CDR1 KGHSH, CDR2 LQKENI. This CDR3 contains 15 residues. This table comes from immunoSEQ multiplex PCR, and its TCRdb copy is limited to in-frame clones, with some not included. This sample has under 200,000 clones, with approximately 86% found just once. The chain has TRBV18 and TRBJ2-7; the D gene is possibly TRBD1 (6 bases). This TCR came from a man aged 60 to 75 with COVID-19, enrolled during active disease. Sequences were obtained from peripheral blood. CDR3 loop: CASSKMPGEIYEQYF. In DNA, the CDR3 is TGTGCCAGCTCAAAAATGCCAGGGGAAATCTACGAGCAGTACTTC. The full variable domain, its missing parts supplied by reference TRBV18 and TRBJ2-7, is NAGVMQNPRHLVRRRGQEARLRCSPMKGHSHVYWYRQLPEEGLKFMVYLQKENIIDESGMPKERFSAEFPKEGPSILRIQQVVRGDSAAYFCASSKMPGEIYEQYFGPGTRLTVT.